A single TCR beta chain is shown here with its context. This entry is derived from a study of blood T cell dynamics during melanoma immunotherapy. V shed 6 bases and J 8 bases; nucleotides not matched to a gene: 10. Per the germline V gene, CDR1 is LNHDA and CDR2 is SQIVND (reference sequence). The CDR3 length is 14 residues. Sequencing was performed with immunoSEQ multiplex PCR; in TCRdb, only in-frame clones are kept and a portion is missing. The sample carries 8,800 or so clones, 65% to 90% recorded once. Time point described: week 3, after first cycle of checkpoint inhibitor. The rearrangement joins TRBV19 to TRBJ1-2; TRBD1 agrees at 9 bases. This sample comprised blood, obtained from a patient treated with checkpoint blockade. This clonotype was sampled from a human donor with melanoma. The CDR3 nucleotides read TGTGCCAGTAGCCAAAGGGACAGGGTTGAAGGCTACACCTTC. The encoded protein is CASSQRDRVEGYTF.